The T cell receptor (beta chain) under discussion was sequenced for a study of spatial heterogeneity in lung cancer. Study-wide background: Where available, sequencing covered follow-up PBMC samples, taken at a median of around two years after resection. Broader study findings: Tumor TCRs that were ubiquitous and expanded showed up in blood more at resection than follow-up.

TCRdb itself ran the 5' RACE reads through MiXCR, one entry per CDR3 protein. This sample has under 150,000 distinct CDR3 sequences, with 12% found just once. Time point described: blood at routine non-recurrence follow-up after resection. Unsorted whole RNA from tumor, nontumor lung or frozen PBMC underwent sequencing. A note on this clonotype: Antigen unknown.

V lost 4 bases, J lost 2 bases, and 12 bases lay in between. The CDR3 sequence is 14 residues long. Germline V gene lookup returns CDR1 SGHRS and CDR2 YFSETQ. The clonotype was recovered from a male donor with early-stage non-small cell lung cancer. The V and J genes are TRBV5-1 and TRBJ2-5; weak D call: TRBD2 (5 bases). This specimen was PBMCs, taken at follow-up. The CDR3 bases are TGCGCCAGCAGCCGGAGGTCCAGGCAAGAGACCCAGTACTTC. Its translation is CASSRRSRQETQYF.